These 3 T cell receptor beta chains were all obtained from the same sample, sequenced in a study of T cells in Graves' hyperthyroidism and ophthalmopathy. Regions amplified from RNA transcripts were the TCR beta CDR3 regions. The HTBI primer set served for first-round RT-PCR of the TCR CDR3. Via MiXCR, TCRdb re-called the multiplex PCR reads, giving one row per CDR3 protein. The sample has about 600,000 distinct CDR3 sequences; roughly 15% are singletons. The sequencing input was blood. The origin of the receptors is a woman in her forties or fifties with Graves' ophthalmopathy.

This clonotype was seen at least ten times. J is TRBJ2-3 and V is TRBV28; no firm D call. CDR3 size: 11 residues. V was clipped by 5 bases and J by 6 bases, with 6 bases between them. Germline lookup yields CDR1 MDHEN and CDR2 SYDVKM. The CDR3 DNA reads as TGTGCCAGCAGTATAGGGGATACGCAGTATTTT. Encoded protein: CASSIGDTQYF.

This clonotype was counted a few times. The chain recombines TRBV9 with TRBJ1-6; 10 bases match TRBD1. With V trimmed by 3 bases and J by 9 bases, 6 bases remained unmatched. The CDR3 length is 15 residues. CDR1 is SGDLS and CDR2 is YYNGEE in the germline V gene. CDR3 nucleotide sequence: TGTGCCAGCAGCGCGACAGGGGGCGCGGGTTCACCCCTCCACTTT. Translating it yields CASSATGGAGSPLHF.

This clonotype occurred a few times. This chain links TRBV15 with TRBJ1-6; D is perhaps TRBD1 (5 bases). Germline CDR1 LNHNV, CDR2 YYDKDF (reference sequence). This CDR3 region has 18 residues. The V end lost 5 bases, the J end lost 7 bases, and 24 bases lay between the germline ends. The CDR3 loop is CATSQRGWNTAMNSPLHF. CDR3 nucleotides: TGTGCCACCAGCCAAAGGGGCTGGAACACCGCCATGAATTCACCCCTCCACTTT.